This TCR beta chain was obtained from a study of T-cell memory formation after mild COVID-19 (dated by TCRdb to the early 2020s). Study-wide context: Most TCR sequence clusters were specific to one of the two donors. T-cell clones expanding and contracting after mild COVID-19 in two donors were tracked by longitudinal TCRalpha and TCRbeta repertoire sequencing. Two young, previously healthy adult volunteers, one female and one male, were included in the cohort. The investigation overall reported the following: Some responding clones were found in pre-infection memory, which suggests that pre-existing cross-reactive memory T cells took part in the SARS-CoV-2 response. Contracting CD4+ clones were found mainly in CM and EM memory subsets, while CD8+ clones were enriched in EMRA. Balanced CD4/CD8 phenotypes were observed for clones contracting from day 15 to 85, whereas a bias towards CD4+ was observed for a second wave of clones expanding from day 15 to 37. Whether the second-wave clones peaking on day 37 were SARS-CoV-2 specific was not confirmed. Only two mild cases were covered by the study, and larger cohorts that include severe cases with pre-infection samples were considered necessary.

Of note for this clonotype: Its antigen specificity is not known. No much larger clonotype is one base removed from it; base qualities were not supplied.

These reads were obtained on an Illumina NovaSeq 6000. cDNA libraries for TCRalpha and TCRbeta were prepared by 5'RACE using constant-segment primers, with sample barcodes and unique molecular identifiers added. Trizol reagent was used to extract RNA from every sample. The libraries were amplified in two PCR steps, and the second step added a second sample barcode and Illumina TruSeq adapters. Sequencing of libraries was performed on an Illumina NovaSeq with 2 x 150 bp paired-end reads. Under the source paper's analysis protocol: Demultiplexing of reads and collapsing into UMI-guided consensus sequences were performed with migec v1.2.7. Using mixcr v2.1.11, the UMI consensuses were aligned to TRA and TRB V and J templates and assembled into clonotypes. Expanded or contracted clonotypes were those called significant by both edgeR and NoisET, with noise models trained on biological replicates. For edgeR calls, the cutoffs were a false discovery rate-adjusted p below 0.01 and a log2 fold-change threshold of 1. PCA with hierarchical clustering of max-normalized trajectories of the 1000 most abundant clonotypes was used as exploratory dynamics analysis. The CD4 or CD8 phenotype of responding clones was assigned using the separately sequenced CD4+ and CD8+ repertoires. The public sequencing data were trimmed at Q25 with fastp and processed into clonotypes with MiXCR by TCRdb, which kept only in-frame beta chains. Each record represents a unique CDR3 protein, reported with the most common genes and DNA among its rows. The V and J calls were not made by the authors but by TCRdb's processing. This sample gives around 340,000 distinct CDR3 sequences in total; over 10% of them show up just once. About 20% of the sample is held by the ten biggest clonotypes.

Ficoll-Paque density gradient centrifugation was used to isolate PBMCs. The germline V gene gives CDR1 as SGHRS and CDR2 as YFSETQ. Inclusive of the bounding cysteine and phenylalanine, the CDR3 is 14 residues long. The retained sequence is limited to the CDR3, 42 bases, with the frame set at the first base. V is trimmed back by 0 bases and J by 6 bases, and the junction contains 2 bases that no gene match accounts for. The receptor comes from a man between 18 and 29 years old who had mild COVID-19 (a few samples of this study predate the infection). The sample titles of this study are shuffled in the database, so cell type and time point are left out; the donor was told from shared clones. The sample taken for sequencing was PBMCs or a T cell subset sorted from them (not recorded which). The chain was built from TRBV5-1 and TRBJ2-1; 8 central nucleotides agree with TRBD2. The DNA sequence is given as TGCGCCAGCAGCTTGGGAACTAGCGGCAATGAGCAGTTCTTC. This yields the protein CASSLGTSGNEQFF.